This is a list of T cell receptor beta chains from one sample in a study of early T cells in non-severe SARS-CoV-2 infection. Using its own MiXCR run on the 5' RACE reads, TCRdb lists one record per CDR3 protein. The profile shows more than 50,000 distinct CDR3 sequences, around 5.2% of them singletons. The source material was whole blood. These receptors all come from an adult who was a healthcare worker with PCR-confirmed SARS-CoV-2 infection or an uninfected control (not recorded which). Both conserved end residues are part of each CDR3. The order of the fields is V gene, J gene, clone size, CDR3 protein. Clone sizes are given selectively: once, few, many, or a class where the clone is expanded.

>TRBV20-1|TRBJ2-3|many
CSAIRSLSDTQYF
>TRBV29-1|TRBJ1-5|many
CSVGQANSNQPQHF
>TRBV19|TRBJ2-2|-
CASSIWSLAGGKTGELFF
>TRBV29-1|TRBJ1-1|-
CSGHPEAFF
>TRBV5-1|TRBJ2-7|-
CASSIRQGGNEQYF
>TRBV5-4|TRBJ1-2|many
CASSSRGGVYGYTF
>TRBV20-1|TRBJ1-5|many
CSARTGTGSNSNQPQHF
>TRBV18|TRBJ1-6|many
CASSPRVPPGENSPLHF
>TRBV13|TRBJ1-1|many
CASSFGSREFTEAFF
>TRBV29-1|TRBJ2-7|many
CSVSSGGLSYEQYF
>TRBV9|TRBJ1-6|few
CASTSSTTDNSPLHF
>TRBV10-3|TRBJ2-5|many
CAIRVPGTGGGETQYF
>TRBV12-3/TRBV12-4|TRBJ2-3|many
CASSRTDTQYF
>TRBV2|TRBJ2-7|few
CASSAVTGASYEQYF
>TRBV6-1|TRBJ1-2|few
CASSAGTANYGYTF
>TRBV20-1|TRBJ1-6|-
CSALPLMTGHNSPLHF
>TRBV24-1|TRBJ1-2|-
CAAGGSFGYTF
>TRBV7-2|TRBJ2-1|medium-sized
CASSQDYHSQFF
>TRBV29-1|TRBJ2-7|many
CSVETSGGREQYF
>TRBV7-9|TRBJ1-6|many
CASSPSGAHNSPLHF
>TRBV19|TRBJ2-1|many
CASSIRGQGAISSYNEQFF
>TRBV5-1|TRBJ2-7|few
CASRGNEQYF
>TRBV4-1|TRBJ1-5|many
CASSQEGLDSNSNQPQHF
>TRBV7-7|TRBJ2-1|many
CASSLAGSPGEQFF
>TRBV9|TRBJ2-5|few
CASSVTGETQYF
>TRBV27|TRBJ2-3|-
CASSLRTSGGVSTDTQYF
>TRBV12-3/TRBV12-4|TRBJ2-1|many
CASSLGPNEQFF
>TRBV5-1|TRBJ2-2|-
CASSLGIGTGELFF
>TRBV6-6|TRBJ1-1|many
CASSSYLYPEAFF
>TRBV9|TRBJ2-1|many
CASSVGQILNEQFF
>TRBV5-1|TRBJ2-7|-
CASSPDGDSYEQYF
>TRBV7-8|TRBJ1-2|few
CASSEQGRKDYGYTF
>TRBV3-1|TRBJ1-1|few
CASSQNSVVNTEAFF
>TRBV29-1|TRBJ2-3|many
CSVSGTLLTDTQYF
>TRBV6-2/TRBV6-3|TRBJ2-3|-
CASSYREGTDTQYF
>TRBV7-9|TRBJ1-4|many
CASTLGYAEKLFF
>TRBV18|TRBJ2-7|many
CASSPGLLSYEQYF
>TRBV7-7|TRBJ2-1|few
CASSPGTGRNNEQFF
>TRBV3-1|TRBJ2-1|-
CASSQISGRIYNEQFF
>TRBV5-1|TRBJ2-3|-
CASRTGLTTDTQYF
>TRBV6-1|TRBJ1-5|few
CASSVQPQHF
>TRBV4-2|TRBJ1-1|many
CASSQVRTGGTEAFF
>TRBV6-5|TRBJ1-5|few
CASSPRGGGNSNQPQHF
>TRBV6-5|TRBJ2-2|many
CASRGASEIGELFF
>TRBV20-1|TRBJ2-1|many
CSASAPAENEQFF
>TRBV6-6|TRBJ1-1|many
CASSYSLGPNTEAFF